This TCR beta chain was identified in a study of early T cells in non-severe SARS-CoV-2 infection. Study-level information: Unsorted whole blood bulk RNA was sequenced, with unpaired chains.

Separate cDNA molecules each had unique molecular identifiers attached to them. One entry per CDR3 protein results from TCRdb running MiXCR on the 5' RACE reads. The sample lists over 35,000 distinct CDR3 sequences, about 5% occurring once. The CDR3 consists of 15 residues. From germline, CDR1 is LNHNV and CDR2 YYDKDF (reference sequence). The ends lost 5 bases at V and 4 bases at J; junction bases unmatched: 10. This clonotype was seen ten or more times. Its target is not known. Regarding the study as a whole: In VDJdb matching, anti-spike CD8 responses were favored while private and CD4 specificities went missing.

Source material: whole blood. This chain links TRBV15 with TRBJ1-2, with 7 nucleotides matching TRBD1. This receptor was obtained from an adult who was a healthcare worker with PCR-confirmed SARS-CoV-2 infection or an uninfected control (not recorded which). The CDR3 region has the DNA TGTGCCACCAGCGCATTTGGGGACAGCTCCTATGGCTACACCTTC. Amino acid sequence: CATSAFGDSSYGYTF.